One and the same sample provided the 5 T cell receptor beta chains below, sequenced in a study of regulatory T cells in long-lasting Graves disease. Arm-PCR with iRepertoire HTBI primers amplified the CDR3 regions for these TCR beta libraries. MiXCR was run by TCRdb on the multiplex PCR reads, yielding one entry per CDR3 protein. The sample carries about 470,000 distinct CDR3 sequences, under 15% recorded once. Regarding time point: newly diagnosed GD, antithyroid drugs for less than 3 months. TCR sequences were obtained from RNA taken from PBMCs. These same data were also listed under a study on T cells in Graves' hyperthyroidism and ophthalmopathy.

The material was peripheral blood mononuclear cells (PBMCs), obtained at new diagnosis, from a patient treated with antithyroid drugs. These receptors originate from a woman in her twenties or thirties with Graves disease.

This clonotype appeared a few times. The J gene is TRBJ2-2, the V gene TRBV13; TRBD2 matches 7 bases. The J segment lost 1 base and the V segment lost 1 base, leaving 6 bases of the junction unmatched. Germline loops: CDR1 PRHDT, CDR2 FYEKMQ (reference sequence). CDR3 size: 17 residues. The CDR3 nucleotides read TGTGCCAGCAGCTTAGAAGGCCTAGCGGAGAACACCGGGGAGCTGTTTTTT. This codes for CASSLEGLAENTGELFF.

The chain has TRBV5-1 and TRBJ2-7, with D unclear. The CDR3 totals 13 residues. From germline, CDR1 is SGHRS and CDR2 YFSETQ. V lost 2 bases, J lost 4 bases, and 10 bases lay in between. The CDR3 region has the DNA TGCGCCAGCAGCTTTTTGACAACTTACGAGCAGTACTTC. Protein sequence: CASSFLTTYEQYF.

This clonotype was seen only a few times. The chain is built from TRBV3-1 and TRBJ2-3; 8 positions agree with TRBD1. This CDR3 region has 15 residues. V was clipped by 11 bases and J by 2 bases; unmatched bases: 12. The germline V gene has CDR1 LGHDT and CDR2 YNNKEL (reference sequence). CDR3 residues: CAAGKWDRHTDTQYF. As DNA, the CDR3 is TGTGCCGCCGGTAAGTGGGACAGGCACACAGATACGCAGTATTTT.

The chain couples TRBV24-1 to TRBJ2-2, with no clear D. V was cut by 4 bases and J by 3 bases, with 14 bases left in between. The V gene's germline CDR1 is KGHDR and CDR2 SFDVKD. This CDR3 has 16 amino acids. The CDR3: CATSDTSTSHTGELFF. The DNA for the CDR3 is TGTGCCACCAGTGACACATCGACGAGCCACACCGGGGAGCTGTTTTTT.

This clonotype was seen repeatedly, ten times or more. The chain carries TRBV30 and TRBJ2-7, with a weak D call TRBD1 (7 bases). The length of the CDR3 is 14 residues. CDR1 is GTSNPN, CDR2 SVGIG, per germline (reference sequence). V lost 4 bases and J 6 bases, leaving 19 bases between the germline ends. CDR3 sequence reads: CAWNQGDSSTEQYF. Written as DNA, the CDR3 is TGTGCCTGGAACCAGGGGGACTCGTCTACCGAGCAGTACTTC.